These 14 T cell receptor beta chains were all obtained from the same sample, sequenced in a study of blood T cells in healthy people across ages. A second PCR, run for about 6 to 11 cycles, used a sample-barcoded 5' primer plus a J-beta primer mix. TCRdb ran MiXCR on the 5' RACE reads and lists one entry per CDR3 protein. The sample comprises some 880,000 distinct CDR3 sequences, roughly 35% of which are singletons, and 13% rests with the top ten. Sequencing was carried out using blood. All receptors come from a man younger than 35 in good health.

This chain joins TRBV14 and TRBJ2-1; D call uncertain. V shed 3 bases and J shed 7 bases, with 13 bases lying between them. Germline-derived CDR1 and CDR2 are SGHDN and FVKESK. This CDR3 is 14 amino acids long. The CDR3 DNA follows: TGTGCCAGCAGCCACCTCCCTGGCTGGAATGAGCAGTTCTTC. Translated, it gives CASSHLPGWNEQFF.

The chain carries TRBV7-3 and TRBJ1-1, with unresolved D. The CDR3 length is 13 residues. Germline CDR1 and CDR2: SGHTA and FQGTGA. The V end was cut by 8 bases, the J end by 0 bases, with 10 bases between. The CDR3: CASAAGMNTEAFF. The DNA for the CDR3 is TGTGCCAGCGCGGCGGGAATGAACACTGAAGCTTTCTTT.

In this sample, this clonotype turned up a few times. The chain recombines TRBV18 with TRBJ2-3, with TRBD2 matching 7 bases. Germline V gene sequence: CDR1 KGHSH, CDR2 LQKENI. The CDR3 runs to 15 residues. Trimming cost V 4 bases and J 1 base; bases outside gene matches: 5. CDR3 in amino acids: CASSQRTRGTDTQYF. The CDR3 DNA is TGTGCCAGCTCACAACGGACTAGGGGCACAGATACGCAGTATTTT.

The chain has TRBV19 and TRBJ2-1, with 10 bases fitting TRBD2. Germline V lookup: CDR1 LNHDA, CDR2 SQIVND (reference sequence). With 4 bases clipped from V and 3 bases from J, the junction kept 12 bases outside the gene matches. The CDR3 loop spans 18 amino acids. The CDR3 sequence: CASSTGTSEWVFYNEQFF. In DNA form, the CDR3 reads TGTGCCAGTAGTACGGGGACTAGCGAATGGGTGTTCTACAATGAGCAGTTCTTC.

The chain recombines TRBV4-3 with TRBJ1-5; D remains unclear. V lost 0 bases and J 2 bases, leaving 8 bases between the germline ends. The CDR3 covers 15 residues. Germline CDR1 LGHNA, CDR2 YSLEER. CDR3 nucleotides: TGCGCCAGCAGCCAAGATGCGATGGGCAATCAGCCCCAGCATTTT. Translating gives CASSQDAMGNQPQHF.

The CDR3 is CASSYRVGSTDTQYF. In DNA, the CDR3 is TGTGCCAGCAGTTACCGGGTGGGAAGCACAGATACGCAGTATTTT. This chain joins TRBV6-2 or TRBV6-3 and TRBJ2-3; no firm D call. The CDR3 has 15 residues. V was pared by 2 bases and J by 0 bases, with 9 bases between. The germline gives CDR1 MNHEY, CDR2 SVGEGT.

The chain combines TRBV5-4 with TRBJ1-4; D possibly corresponds to TRBD1 (6 bases). Trimming removed 4 bases at V and 0 bases at J, with 13 bases between. This CDR3 comprises 16 residues. Looked up from germline, CDR1 is SGHNT and CDR2 is YYREEE (reference sequence). This chain's CDR3 is CASSHDRFATNEKLFF. CDR3 DNA: TGTGCCAGCAGCCACGACAGGTTCGCAACTAATGAAAAACTGTTTTTT. The whole variable domain, filled in from reference TRBV5-4 and TRBJ1-4, reads ETGVTQSPTHLIKTRGQQVTLRCSSQSGHNTVSWYQQALGQGPQFIFQYYREEENGRGNFPPRFSGLQFPNYSSELNVNALELDDSALYLCASSHDRFATNEKLFFGSGTQLSVL.

The chain couples TRBV15 to TRBJ2-1; D unresolved. The J call is doubtful: the DNA matches TRBJ2-7 better. CDR3 size: 16 residues. Per germline, CDR1 LNHNV and CDR2 YYDKDF (reference sequence). The CDR3 protein is CATSRDISSSYNEQYF. CDR3 sequence (DNA): TGTGCCACCAGCAGAGATATATCCAGCTCCTACAATGAGCAGTACTTC.

The chain combines TRBV6-2 or TRBV6-3 with TRBJ1-1; D unclear. CDR1 and CDR2 from the germline V gene are MNHEY and SVGEGT. V was shortened by 5 bases and J by 5 bases, with 12 bases between the two germline ends. CDR3 length: 13 amino acids. In DNA form, the CDR3 reads TGTGCCAGCAGTGATTCCGGGTGGACTGAAGCTTTCTTT. Translation: CASSDSGWTEAFF.

This clonotype was detected ten times or more. This sequence joins TRBV12-3 or TRBV12-4 and TRBJ2-3; TRBD1 is a possible D gene (5 bases). The CDR3 contains 14 residues. Trimming removed 7 bases from V and 3 bases from J, with 14 bases in between. The CDR3 nucleotides read TGTGCCAGCACCCCGGGTCCAGGGACAGATACGCAGTATTTT. The encoded protein is CASTPGPGTDTQYF.

For this clonotype: This may stem from a read error, because a much larger clone lies one nucleotide away. V is TRBV4-3 and J is TRBJ2-3, with 7 bases lining up with TRBD1. This CDR3 contains 15 residues. Trimming took 11 bases from V and 1 from J; bases not matched to a gene: 12. In germline, CDR1 is LGHNA, CDR2 YSLEER. The CDR3 DNA is TGCGCCGGCTCCTATACGGGACAGCGCACAGATACGCAGTATTTT. This gives the protein CAGSYTGQRTDTQYF.

This clonotype was observed a few times. The genes are TRBV20-1 and TRBJ1-3; D uncertain. CDR1 is DFQATT and CDR2 is SNEGSKA in the germline V gene (reference sequence). V lost 3 bases to trimming and J lost 0 bases, with 12 bases between them. The CDR3 loop spans 15 amino acids. In DNA form, the CDR3 reads TGCAGTGCTAGCCCCGGGAGCCTCTCTGGAAACACCATATATTTT. This encodes CSASPGSLSGNTIYF.

In this sample, this clonotype turned up many times. The genes are TRBV4-2 and TRBJ1-2; 9 bases map to TRBD1. Germline lookup yields CDR1 LGHNA and CDR2 YNFKEQ. The CDR3 spans 17 residues. V was clipped by 0 bases and J by 4 bases; unmatched bases: 9. CDR3 region: CASSQDTGDREFYGYTF. The CDR3 nucleotides are TGTGCCAGCAGCCAAGATACTGGGGACAGGGAGTTCTATGGCTACACCTTC.

V gene TRBV10-3 combines with J gene TRBJ1-4, with no clear D. This CDR3 is built from 12 residues. V lost 6 bases and J lost 3, with 5 bases in between. CDR1 and CDR2 from the germline V gene are ENHRY and SYGVKD. The CDR3 coding sequence is TGTGCCATCAGCGAGGCTAATGAAAAACTGTTTTTT. It specifies CAISEANEKLFF.